The 7 T cell receptor beta chains reported below all come from one sample, sequenced in a study of blood T cell repertoires in COVID-19. Some clones are missing from TCRdb's copy, which holds only in-frame ones; the method was immunoSEQ multiplex PCR. The table lists 490,000 or so clones, around 89% of them singletons, with 1.5% to 2% in the top ten. Specimen: PBMCs or T cells enriched from blood (not recorded which). These receptors were taken from a woman in her 40s who had recovered from COVID-19.

V usage is TRBV14 and J usage is TRBJ2-2; D call uncertain. The ends were cut back, 1 base at V and 1 base at J, with 22 bases in the middle. CDR1 SGHDN and CDR2 FVKESK come from the germline V gene. The CDR3 length is 20 residues. In DNA, the CDR3 is TGTGCCAGCAGCCAAGGGTCATACCCTCGCCCGAGACTGAACACCGGGGAGCTGTTTTTT. This codes for CASSQGSYPRPRLNTGELFF.

The V and J genes are TRBV7-9 and TRBJ1-2, with D unresolved. Trimming shortened V by 5 bases and J by 3 bases, and 10 bases separated the two germline ends. This CDR3 has 13 amino acids. Germline loops: CDR1 SEHNR, CDR2 FQNEAQ (reference sequence). CDR3: CASSPTVDYGYTF. The DNA of the CDR3 is TGTGCCAGCAGCCCCACAGTGGACTATGGCTACACCTTC.

The gene calls are TRBV10-3 and TRBJ2-1, with a weak D call TRBD2 (6 bases). Looked up from germline, CDR1 is ENHRY and CDR2 is SYGVKD. This CDR3 comprises 14 residues. Trimming stripped 0 bases from V and 6 bases from J, with 9 bases between. The CDR3 sequence is CAISESASVNEQFF. The CDR3 DNA reads as TGTGCCATCAGTGAGTCGGCTAGCGTCAATGAGCAGTTCTTC.

This chain joins TRBV5-1 and TRBJ2-7; 10 positions match TRBD2. The CDR3 has 17 amino acids. V dropped 2 bases and J dropped 2; count of bases not matched to a gene: 10. The germline CDR1 and CDR2 sequences are SGHRS and YFSETQ. The CDR3 DNA reads TGCGCCAGCAGCTTCCTTAAAACTAGCGGGGCTACCTACGAGCAGTACTTC. Encoded protein: CASSFLKTSGATYEQYF.

This rearrangement joins TRBV7-9 to TRBJ2-6; TRBD1 agrees at 8 bases. The germline V gene has CDR1 SEHNR and CDR2 FQNEAQ (reference sequence). This CDR3 is built from 16 residues. V gave up 5 bases and J gave up 3 bases; unmatched junction bases: 6. In nucleotides, the CDR3 is TGTGCCAGCAGCACCTGGACAGGGTTTGGGGCCAACGTCCTGACTTTC. Translating it yields CASSTWTGFGANVLTF.

This chain links TRBV10-3 with TRBJ2-3; D might be TRBD1 (6 bases). Germline assignment: CDR1 ENHRY and CDR2 SYGVKD. Trimming left V 11 bases short and J 4 bases short, with 16 bases between. This CDR3 is built from 13 residues. This chain's CDR3 is CAVQGMAADTQYF. In nucleotides, the CDR3 is TGTGCCGTACAGGGTATGGCGGCAGATACGCAGTATTTT.

The chain recombines TRBV29-1 with TRBJ1-1; the D gene is possibly TRBD1 (6 bases). Trimming removed 4 bases from V and 1 base from J, with 10 bases in between. Per germline, CDR1 SQVTM and CDR2 ANQGSEA. This CDR3 comprises 13 residues. CDR3 residues: CSVGHRANTEAFF. The CDR3 bases are TGCAGCGTTGGCCACAGGGCGAACACTGAAGCTTTCTTT.